This entry is about one T cell receptor (beta chain). This specimen comes from a study of blood T cell repertoires in COVID-19. Across the whole study: PBMCs, B-cell-depleted T cells, or T cells were the source of the cDNA or gDNA that made up the material.

The germline V and J ends were trimmed by 3 bases and 0 bases, with 8 bases remaining between them. CDR3 length equals 14 residues. Germline V gene lookup returns CDR1 KGHSH and CDR2 LQKENI. The protocol was immunoSEQ multiplex PCR, while the TCRdb copy is restricted to in-frame clones and leaves out a portion. The sample has more than 250,000 clones; approximately 85% are singletons. What was sequenced was peripheral blood. V and J are TRBV18 and TRBJ1-1; D gene ambiguous. This TCR was sampled from a woman aged 45-60 years with acute or convalescent COVID-19. CDR3 DNA sequence: TGTGCCAGCTCACCTTGGGCAGTGAACACTGAAGCTTTCTTT. Residues: CASSPWAVNTEAFF.